A selection of T cell receptor beta chains follows, all from one sample in a study of regulatory T cells in long-lasting Graves disease. TCRdb re-called the multiplex PCR reads with MiXCR, one entry per CDR3 protein. The repertoire holds a few hundred thousand distinct CDR3 sequences, with roughly 23% as singletons. The starting material was peripheral blood mononuclear cells (PBMCs), obtained when the disease was refractory, from a patient treated with antithyroid drugs. The receptors were gathered from a woman aged 40-49 years with Graves disease. Each CDR3 is given with its conserved first and last residue. D genes are given only for firm matches. The size entry is marked missing in some rows and otherwise reads once, few, many or a size class.

d_call j_call v_call clone_size cdr3_aa cdr3_nt
- TRBJ1-3 TRBV7-8 - CASSLMSSSGAGNTIYF TGTGCCAGCAGCTTAATGTCTTCATCCGGCGCTGGAAACACCATATATTTT
- TRBJ1-5 TRBV28 many CASSTTVWSNQPQHF TGTGCCAGCAGCACCACAGTGTGGAGCAATCAGCCCCAGCATTTT
- TRBJ2-2 TRBV27 - CASTLSIGNTGELFF TGTGCCAGCACCCTCTCGATTGGAAACACCGGGGAGCTGTTTTTT
- TRBJ2-2 TRBV7-9 - CASRPKRDTGELFF TGTGCCAGCAGACCCAAACGGGACACCGGGGAGCTGTTTTTT
- TRBJ2-7 TRBV27 many CASSLTGSEQYF TGTGCCAGCAGTTTAACGGGGAGCGAGCAGTACTTC
- TRBJ2-1 TRBV4-1 - CASREDSYNEQFF TGCGCCAGCAGGGAGGACTCCTACAATGAGCAGTTCTTC
TRBD1 TRBJ2-7 TRBV2 many CASSATRDSYEQYF TGTGCCAGCAGTGCCACCCGGGACAGCTACGAGCAGTACTTC
- TRBJ1-2 TRBV6-5 many CASSYRGGFGYTF TGTGCCAGCAGTTACCGAGGGGGGTTTGGCTACACCTTC
- TRBJ1-1 TRBV5-1 - CASSLIEGTEAFF TGCGCCAGCAGCCTGATTGAGGGGACTGAAGCTTTCTTT
- TRBJ1-3 TRBV3-1 few CASSQRGTGNTIYF TGTGCCAGCAGCCAACGAGGTACTGGAAACACCATATATTTT
- TRBJ2-7 TRBV7-2 few CASSFLRGTRPNSYEQYF TGTGCCAGCAGCTTTCTCCGGGGAACCCGCCCTAATTCCTACGAGCAGTACTTC